A selection of T cell receptor beta chains follows, all from one sample in a study of lymphopenia after photon versus proton radiotherapy. Only in-frame clones appear in the TCRdb table, and some are missing; sequencing was by immunoSEQ multiplex PCR. This sample has approximately 65,000 clones, with about 90% found just once. This specimen consisted of peripheral blood, obtained from a patient treated with proton-based radiotherapy. The source of these receptors is a man older than 75 with esophageal cancer. The CDR3 runs from the conserved cysteine through the conserved F or W. The order of the fields is clone size, J gene, V gene, D gene, CDR3 DNA, CDR3 protein. D genes are given only for firm matches. Size is stated for part of the rows, as once, few or many counts, or as a class when the clone is expanded.

clone_size: -; j_call: TRBJ2-7; v_call: TRBV7-9; d_call: TRBD1; cdr3_nt: TGTGCCAGCAGCTACGGGACAGGCTACGAGCAGTACTTC; cdr3_aa: CASSYGTGYEQYF
clone_size: -; j_call: TRBJ2-3; v_call: TRBV2; d_call: -; cdr3_nt: TGTGCCAGCAACCGGGTTTTGACAGATACGCAGTATTTT; cdr3_aa: CASNRVLTDTQYF
clone_size: -; j_call: TRBJ2-7; v_call: TRBV6-6; d_call: TRBD1; cdr3_nt: TGTGCCAGCAGTCGGAACCCGGGACAGGGGTACGAGCAGTACTTC; cdr3_aa: CASSRNPGQGYEQYF
clone_size: -; j_call: TRBJ2-3; v_call: TRBV11-1; d_call: TRBD2; cdr3_nt: TGTGCCAGCAGCCCCAGCGGGGGCACAGATACGCAGTATTTT; cdr3_aa: CASSPSGGTDTQYF
clone_size: -; j_call: TRBJ2-1; v_call: TRBV6-5; d_call: TRBD1; cdr3_nt: TGTGCCAGCAGTCCGGGACAGGGGTATCGTGAGCAGTTCTTC; cdr3_aa: CASSPGQGYREQFF
clone_size: -; j_call: TRBJ2-7; v_call: TRBV9; d_call: TRBD2; cdr3_nt: TGTGCCAGCAGCGTAGGGGCTAGCGGATCCTACGAGCAGTACTTC; cdr3_aa: CASSVGASGSYEQYF
clone_size: few; j_call: TRBJ1-6; v_call: TRBV4-3; d_call: -; cdr3_nt: TGCGCCAGCAGCCAAGAGGGTATTGAAAATTCACCCCTCCACTTT; cdr3_aa: CASSQEGIENSPLHF
clone_size: -; j_call: TRBJ1-1; v_call: TRBV6-6; d_call: -; cdr3_nt: TGTGCCAGCAGTACAGGGTTGACTGAAGCTTTCTTT; cdr3_aa: CASSTGLTEAFF
clone_size: -; j_call: TRBJ1-1; v_call: TRBV4-3; d_call: TRBD1; cdr3_nt: TGCGCCAGCAGCCTCTACAGGGGAGACACTGAAGCTTTCTTT; cdr3_aa: CASSLYRGDTEAFF
clone_size: -; j_call: TRBJ2-1; v_call: TRBV5-4; d_call: -; cdr3_nt: TGTGCCAGCAGTGGGGGGGGCACAGGGGGTTACAATGAGCAGTTCTTC; cdr3_aa: CASSGGGTGGYNEQFF
clone_size: -; j_call: TRBJ2-1; v_call: TRBV18; d_call: -; cdr3_nt: TGTGCCAGCTCACTGGACTTTAGTAATGAGCAGTTCTTC; cdr3_aa: CASSLDFSNEQFF
clone_size: -; j_call: TRBJ1-3; v_call: TRBV10-2; d_call: -; cdr3_nt: TGCGCCAGCAGAGCGTTCAACTCTGGAAACACCATATATTTT; cdr3_aa: CASRAFNSGNTIYF
clone_size: once; j_call: TRBJ2-5; v_call: TRBV25-1; d_call: TRBD2; cdr3_nt: TGTGCCAGCAGTGAATTGGTTAGCGGGGAAGAGACCCAGTACTTC; cdr3_aa: CASSELVSGEETQYF
clone_size: -; j_call: TRBJ2-7; v_call: TRBV30; d_call: -; cdr3_nt: TGTGCCTGGAGTTCGGCACCCTCCCAGAAGTACTTC; cdr3_aa: CAWSSAPSQKYF
clone_size: few; j_call: TRBJ1-6; v_call: TRBV18; d_call: -; cdr3_nt: TGTGCCAGCTCACCGTCGAATTCACCCCTCCACTTT; cdr3_aa: CASSPSNSPLHF
clone_size: once; j_call: TRBJ1-6; v_call: TRBV5-6; d_call: -; cdr3_nt: TGTGCCAGCAGCGTGCCCGGCAGGGGTTTCTCACCCCTCCACTTT; cdr3_aa: CASSVPGRGFSPLHF
clone_size: -; j_call: TRBJ2-3; v_call: TRBV7-9; d_call: TRBD2; cdr3_nt: TGTGCCAGCAGCGAGACTAGCGCAGATACGCAGTATTTT; cdr3_aa: CASSETSADTQYF
clone_size: -; j_call: TRBJ1-1; v_call: TRBV19; d_call: TRBD1; cdr3_nt: TGTGCCATACGACCGGGACAGGGGAACACTGAAGCTTTCTTT; cdr3_aa: CAIRPGQGNTEAFF
clone_size: -; j_call: TRBJ1-1; v_call: TRBV5-1; d_call: TRBD1; cdr3_nt: TGCGCCAGCAGCTCACTGGGACAGGGGGACACTGAAGCTTTCTTT; cdr3_aa: CASSSLGQGDTEAFF
clone_size: -; j_call: TRBJ2-7; v_call: TRBV29-1; d_call: -; cdr3_nt: TGCAGCGTGGCCGGGACTGAGTTCTCCTACGAGCAGTACTTC; cdr3_aa: CSVAGTEFSYEQYF
clone_size: -; j_call: TRBJ1-2; v_call: TRBV9; d_call: TRBD1; cdr3_nt: TGTGCCAGCAGCGCCCACGGGACAGGGTTTCTTGACTATGGCTACACCTTC; cdr3_aa: CASSAHGTGFLDYGYTF
clone_size: -; j_call: TRBJ1-6; v_call: TRBV19; d_call: -; cdr3_nt: TGTGCCAGTAGTACGGGACCCCGGAGGAATTCACCCCTCCACTTT; cdr3_aa: CASSTGPRRNSPLHF
clone_size: -; j_call: TRBJ2-3; v_call: TRBV11-2; d_call: -; cdr3_nt: TGTGCCAGCAGCTTTGGTGGCACAGATACGCAGTATTTT; cdr3_aa: CASSFGGTDTQYF
clone_size: few; j_call: TRBJ2-5; v_call: TRBV7-6; d_call: -; cdr3_nt: TGTGCCAGCAGCTTAGCGCGTGGCGCGATAGATCGGGAGACCCAGTACTTC; cdr3_aa: CASSLARGAIDRETQYF
clone_size: -; j_call: TRBJ2-3; v_call: TRBV2; d_call: TRBD1; cdr3_nt: TGTGCCAGCATTATACGACAGGGCGCAGATACGCAGTATTTT; cdr3_aa: CASIIRQGADTQYF
clone_size: -; j_call: TRBJ1-2; v_call: TRBV10-3; d_call: -; cdr3_nt: TGTGCCATCAGTGAGTCGGGTAGGACTAACTATGGCTACACCTTC; cdr3_aa: CAISESGRTNYGYTF
clone_size: -; j_call: TRBJ1-1; v_call: TRBV27; d_call: TRBD1; cdr3_nt: TGTGCCAGCAGTTTATCCAGGGGGCGTGAAGCTTTCTTT; cdr3_aa: CASSLSRGREAFF
clone_size: -; j_call: TRBJ2-5; v_call: TRBV10-3; d_call: -; cdr3_nt: TGTGCCATCAGCTCCGTGGGGTTAGAGACCCAGTACTTC; cdr3_aa: CAISSVGLETQYF
clone_size: -; j_call: TRBJ2-1; v_call: TRBV18; d_call: TRBD2; cdr3_nt: TGTGCCAGCTCGACCGGGACTAGCTTCAATGAGCAGTTCTTC; cdr3_aa: CASSTGTSFNEQFF
clone_size: -; j_call: TRBJ2-7; v_call: TRBV7-2; d_call: -; cdr3_nt: TGTGCCAGCAGCTTATACTCGGGAGAGGGTGAGCAGTACTTC; cdr3_aa: CASSLYSGEGEQYF
clone_size: -; j_call: TRBJ1-1; v_call: TRBV5-5; d_call: -; cdr3_nt: TGTGCCAGCAGCCTGTGGGGCCGACGAGAAGCTTTCTTT; cdr3_aa: CASSLWGRREAFF
clone_size: -; j_call: TRBJ2-1; v_call: TRBV21-1; d_call: -; cdr3_nt: TGTGCCAGCAGCGCCTCGATTGTCCGTTCCAATGAGCAGTTCTTC; cdr3_aa: CASSASIVRSNEQFF